The next 8 T cell receptor beta chains were all read from a single sample in a study of control samples from healthy donors and cancer patients. TCRdb's copy holds only in-frame clones and misses some; the assay was immunoSEQ multiplex PCR. The sample yields more than 85,000 clones, around 89% seen once. Input material: blood. These receptors were collected from a woman in her 50s in good health.

The chain is built from TRBV9 and TRBJ2-2; D is ambiguous. V dropped 4 bases and J dropped 3 bases, with 7 bases sitting between them. This CDR3 has 13 residues. Germline V CDR1 and CDR2: SGDLS, YYNGEE. CDR3 sequence reads: CASSPTYTGELFF. The CDR3 nucleotides are TGTGCCAGCAGCCCCACTTACACCGGGGAGCTGTTTTTT.

The V gene is TRBV25-1, the J gene TRBJ1-3; 7 bases agree with TRBD1. Trimming took 6 bases from V and 0 from J; bases not matched to a gene: 5. Per the germline V gene, CDR1 is MGHDK and CDR2 is SYGVNS. CDR3 size: 15 residues. CDR3: CASSLDRPSGNTIYF. CDR3 coding DNA: TGTGCCAGCAGCCTGGACAGGCCCTCTGGAAACACCATATATTTT.

J is TRBJ2-3 and V is TRBV11-2; 12 bases are shared with TRBD2. CDR1 and CDR2 (germline): SGHAT, FQNNGV. The CDR3 covers 18 residues. The V gene end was trimmed by 1 base and the J gene end by 4 bases; junction bases not matched to a gene: 9. CDR3 DNA: TGTGCCAGCAGCTTAGGTTCCCGACTAGCGGGAGACCCAGATACGCAGTATTTT. Translation gives CASSLGSRLAGDPDTQYF.

Only a few counts were recorded for this clone. This chain uses TRBV29-1 with TRBJ1-5; no clear D gene. V lost 6 bases and J 0 bases, leaving 9 bases between the germline ends. This CDR3 has 13 amino acids. Germline CDR1 SQVTM, CDR2 ANQGSEA. This CDR3 reads CSVQKASNQPQHF. The CDR3 DNA sequence: TGCAGCGTACAAAAGGCTAGCAATCAGCCCCAGCATTTT.

The chain is built from TRBV10-3 and TRBJ2-7, with 10 bases that match TRBD2. Germline V lookup: CDR1 ENHRY, CDR2 SYGVKD. CDR3 length: 14 amino acids. V lost 4 bases, J lost 5 bases, and 5 bases stayed unmatched. The CDR3 DNA is TGTGCCATCAGTGCCAGCGGGGGGGCGAACGAGCAGTACTTC. It encodes CAISASGGANEQYF.

The rearrangement uses TRBV6-2 or TRBV6-3 and TRBJ2-1; D is undetermined. The germline V gene has CDR1 MNHEY and CDR2 SVGEGT. V was shortened by 0 bases and J by 7 bases, with 10 bases between the two germline ends. This CDR3 has 14 amino acids. The CDR3, as DNA: TGTGCCAGCAGTTACTCGATAATTGGGAATGAGCAGTTCTTC. It is translated as CASSYSIIGNEQFF.

With regard to this clone: Sequence at one end of the junction differs from germline and may be a read error. The chain carries TRBV6-2 or TRBV6-3 and TRBJ2-1, with D hard to call. There are 15 residues in the CDR3. Germline CDR1 MNHEY, CDR2 SVGEGT. The chain's CDR3 is CASRYSPVEVNEQFF. The DNA of the CDR3 is TGTGCCAGCAGGTACTCTCCCGTCGAGGTCAATGAGCAGTTCTTC.

In its sample, this clone was seen once. The chain employs TRBV2 and TRBJ2-7; 9 nucleotides line up with TRBD2. The CDR3 is 14 amino acids. CDR1 SNHLY and CDR2 FYNNEI come from the germline V gene. Germline trimming cut 7 bases from V and 3 bases from J; bases unmatched to any gene: 7. DNA for the CDR3: TGTGCCAGCAATGGACTGCGGGGGGGCTACGAGCAGTACTTC. This translates into CASNGLRGGYEQYF.